This record looks at one T cell receptor beta chain sequence and its context. What it binds is unknown. The CDR3 sequence is 11 residues long. The ends lost 6 bases at V and 6 bases at J; junction bases unmatched: 2. CDR1 and CDR2 from the germline V gene are MNHNS and SASEGT. Vbeta (60) and Jbeta (13) primers were used in the PCR. Data came from immunoSEQ multiplex PCR; TCRdb stores just in-frame clones and leaves some out. This sample has around 170,000 clones, with around 81% found just once. This sample was included in a study of cytomegalovirus exposure and HLA in healthy donors. About the research overall: Ancestry clustering placed 70% to 90% of around 400 genotyped donors in the Caucasian-associated cluster.

Study results and caveats: In an earlier analysis, in some 500 donors, most V segments appeared productive either ~90% or ~30% of the time. The study labeled 170 or so TCR beta chains cytomegalovirus-associated. Of the V segments, some could not be distinguished, including TRBV6-2 and TRBV6-3, and were excluded.

The genes are TRBV6-1 and TRBJ2-7; 7 positions agree with TRBD2. The source of this sequence is a man in his forties in good health and CMV-seronegative. Input material: PBMCs. CDR3 amino acids: CASRGEGEQYF. DNA for the CDR3: TGTGCCAGCAGGGGGGAGGGCGAGCAGTACTTC.